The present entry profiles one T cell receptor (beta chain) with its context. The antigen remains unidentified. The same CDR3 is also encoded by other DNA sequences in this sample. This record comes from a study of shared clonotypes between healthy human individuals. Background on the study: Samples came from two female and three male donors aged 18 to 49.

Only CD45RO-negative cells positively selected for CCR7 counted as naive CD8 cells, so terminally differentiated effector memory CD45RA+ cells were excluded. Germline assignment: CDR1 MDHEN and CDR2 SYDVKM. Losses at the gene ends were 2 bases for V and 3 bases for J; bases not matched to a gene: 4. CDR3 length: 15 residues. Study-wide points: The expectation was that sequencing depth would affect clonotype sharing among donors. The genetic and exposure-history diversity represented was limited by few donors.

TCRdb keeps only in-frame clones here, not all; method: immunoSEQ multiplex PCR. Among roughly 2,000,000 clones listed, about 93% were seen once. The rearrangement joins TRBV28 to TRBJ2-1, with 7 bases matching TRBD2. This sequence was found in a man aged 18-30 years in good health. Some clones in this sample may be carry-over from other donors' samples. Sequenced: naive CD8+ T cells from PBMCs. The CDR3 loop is CASSLTSGNYNEQFF. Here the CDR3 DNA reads TGTGCCAGCAGTTTAACAAGCGGGAACTACAATGAGCAGTTCTTC.